Shown below are 24 T cell receptor beta chains from a single sample sequenced in a study of blood T cell repertoires in COVID-19 (dated by TCRdb to about 2020). The method was the immunoSEQ multiplex PCR assay. Sourced from immuneACCESS, this table was stored by TCRdb with only in-frame sequences that have V and J called. A share of the clones is absent; for the studies checked, an unresolved V gene accounts for under half, and the remainder has no known explanation. The sample table contains 200,000 to 250,000 clones; only one count was recorded for about 86% of them. The top ten constitute 8.9% of the sample. The sequenced sample was peripheral blood. The source of these receptors is a man older than 75 with acute or convalescent COVID-19.

CDR3 DNA: TGTGCCAGCAGCCAAGACCTTTACTATGGCTACACCTTC. Encoded protein: CASSQDLYYGYTF. The V call is TRBV14, the J call TRBJ1-2; no clear D. Germline loops: CDR1 SGHDN, CDR2 FVKESK. There are 13 residues in the CDR3. Trimming removed 0 bases from V and 3 bases from J, with 5 bases in between. Looking up the rest from reference TRBV14 and TRBJ1-2 gives the full variable domain: EAGVTQFPSHSVIEKGQTVTLRCDPISGHDNLYWYRRVMGKEIKFLLHFVKESKQDESGMPNNRFLAERTGGTYSTLKVQPAELEDSGVYFCASSQDLYYGYTFGSGTRLTVV.

The chain has TRBV3-1 (or the pseudogene TRBV3-2) and TRBJ2-7; possibly TRBD1 for D (5 bases). CDR3 size: 16 residues. Per germline, CDR1 LGHDT and CDR2 YNNKEL (reference sequence). V was trimmed by 1 base and J by 5 bases, leaving 18 bases between them. The CDR3 DNA follows: TGTGCCAGCAGCCAAGTGGCGAAAGGGGCCGGAGACGAGCAGTACTTC. This encodes CASSQVAKGAGDEQYF.

J is TRBJ2-7 and V is TRBV19; D not certain. Trimming took off 5 bases at V and 0 bases at J, with 14 bases between the two ends. The CDR3 runs 15 residues. CDR1 and CDR2 from the germline V gene are LNHDA and SQIVND (reference sequence). CDR3 sequence reads: CASSLARVSSYEQYF. The CDR3 nucleotides read TGTGCCAGTAGTCTCGCGAGAGTTAGCTCCTACGAGCAGTACTTC.

The V and J genes are TRBV4-2 and TRBJ1-5; 7 positions agree with TRBD1. CDR3 size: 16 residues. CDR1 is LGHNA, CDR2 YNFKEQ, per germline. V lost 4 bases and J lost 3; bases outside the gene matches: 9. CDR3: CASSRAPGQINQPQHF. CDR3 sequence (DNA): TGTGCCAGCAGCCGCGCCCCGGGACAGATCAATCAGCCCCAGCATTTT.

The J gene is TRBJ2-4, the V gene TRBV11-2, with a tentative D call TRBD1 (6 bases). CDR1 and CDR2 (germline): SGHAT, FQNNGV. This CDR3 has 16 residues. V gave up 4 bases and J gave up 2 bases, with 15 bases separating them. The DNA for the CDR3 is TGTGCCAGCAGCTCCCCTCCCACAGGGACCAAAAACATTCAGTACTTC. Protein: CASSSPPTGTKNIQYF.

Only one count was recorded for this clone. The V and J genes are TRBV19 and TRBJ1-1; D ambiguous. This CDR3 has 15 amino acids. The germline V gene has CDR1 LNHDA and CDR2 SQIVND (reference sequence). V was cut by 3 bases and J by 1 base, with 12 bases left in between. Written as DNA, the CDR3 is TGTGCCAGTAGTATGCCCTGGGCCTCGAACACTGAAGCTTTCTTT. This codes for CASSMPWASNTEAFF.

The chain carries TRBV14 and TRBJ1-5; possibly TRBD1 for D (5 bases). Germline assignment: CDR1 SGHDN and CDR2 FVKESK. CDR3 size: 16 residues. V lost 0 bases, J lost 1 base, and 10 bases lay in between. CDR3 protein: CASSQEKGFSNQPQHF. DNA for the CDR3: TGTGCCAGCAGCCAAGAAAAGGGGTTCAGCAATCAGCCCCAGCATTTT.

The rearrangement uses TRBV7-6 and TRBJ2-2; 9 bases agree with TRBD2. From germline, CDR1 is SGHVS and CDR2 FNYEAQ. The V gene end was trimmed by 3 bases and the J gene end by 3 bases; junction bases not matched to a gene: 5. The CDR3 has 16 residues. The DNA for the CDR3 is TGTGCCAGCAGCTTCTGGCTAGCGGGGCACACCGGGGAGCTGTTTTTT. It translates to CASSFWLAGHTGELFF.

A single count supports this clone. DNA for the CDR3: TGCGCCAGCAGCTTGCCGATGGGGAGGCAAGAGACCCAGTACTTC. This sequence encodes CASSLPMGRQETQYF. The V gene is TRBV5-1, the J gene TRBJ2-5, with D tentatively TRBD2 (6 bases). V was shortened by 1 base and J by 2 bases, with 12 bases between the two germline ends. Germline CDR1 and CDR2: SGHRS and YFSETQ. This CDR3 contains 15 residues.

CDR3 in amino acids: CASSPIDGGASNEQFF. CDR3 sequence (DNA): TGTGCCAGCAGCCCTATTGACGGGGGGGCTTCCAATGAGCAGTTCTTC. This chain joins TRBV5-6 and TRBJ2-1; 8 positions agree with TRBD2. V was clipped by 4 bases and J by 6 bases; unmatched bases: 12. Germline-derived CDR1 and CDR2 are SGHDT and YYEEEE. The CDR3 runs 16 residues. The full variable domain, rest sourced from reference TRBV5-6 and TRBJ2-1, is DAGVTQSPTHLIKTRGQQVTLRCSPKSGHDTVSWYQQALGQGPQFIFQYYEEEERQRGNFPDRFSGHQFPNYSSELNVNALLLGDSALYLCASSPIDGGASNEQFFGPGTRLTVL.

V and J are TRBV9 and TRBJ1-4; 9 nucleotides agree with TRBD1. The germline V gene has CDR1 SGDLS and CDR2 YYNGEE. Trimming took 0 bases from V and 5 from J; bases not matched to a gene: 5. This CDR3 spans 16 amino acids. The CDR3 loop is CASSVGGQGRNEKLFF. The CDR3, as DNA: TGTGCCAGCAGCGTAGGGGGACAGGGAAGGAATGAAAAACTGTTTTTT.

V is TRBV5-1 and J is TRBJ2-1, with TRBD2 matching over 8 bases. Unmatched junction bases numbered 5, after V lost 5 bases and J lost 7 bases. This CDR3 has 13 amino acids. The germline CDR1 and CDR2 sequences are SGHRS and YFSETQ. This CDR3 is CASRRTSRNEQFF. The CDR3 region has the DNA TGCGCCAGCAGACGGACTAGCAGAAATGAGCAGTTCTTC.

The rearrangement links TRBV29-1 to TRBJ1-1; D might be TRBD1 (5 bases). The CDR3 runs 14 residues. The V gene's germline CDR1 is SQVTM and CDR2 ANQGSEA. V was cut by 1 base and J by 4 bases, with 13 bases left in between. CDR3 coding DNA: TGCAGCGTTGAAGGCAGGGCGGCTCGCACTGAAGCTTTCTTT. It specifies CSVEGRAARTEAFF.

The chain combines TRBV19 with TRBJ1-3; D gene uncertain. Germline V gives CDR1 LNHDA, CDR2 SQIVND (reference sequence). V lost 8 bases, J lost 0 bases, and 11 bases lay in between. The CDR3 is 14 amino acids. CDR3 sequence: CASETPSSGNTIYF. In nucleotides, the CDR3 is TGTGCCAGTGAGACACCGAGCTCTGGAAACACCATATATTTT.

V usage is TRBV18 and J usage is TRBJ2-2; tentative D call: TRBD2 (5 bases). Per germline, CDR1 KGHSH and CDR2 LQKENI. Trimming pared 3 bases from V and 6 bases from J, leaving 20 bases between. The CDR3 runs to 17 residues. This CDR3 is CASSPGMAGRVAGELFF. CDR3 coding DNA: TGTGCCAGCTCACCCGGGATGGCCGGGCGCGTGGCCGGGGAGCTGTTTTTT.

The rearrangement links TRBV5-4 to TRBJ2-3, with TRBD1 matching over 7 bases. Germline values: CDR1 SGHNT, CDR2 YYREEE (reference sequence). The CDR3 spans 13 residues. The trim removed 3 bases at V and 6 bases at J, leaving 4 bases unmatched. Here the CDR3 reads CASSSTGLDTQYF. CDR3 bases: TGTGCCAGCAGCTCGACAGGGTTGGATACGCAGTATTTT.

This chain connects TRBV25-1 to TRBJ2-1; TRBD2 aligns across 11 bases. The germline gives CDR1 MGHDK, CDR2 SYGVNS. CDR3 length equals 16 residues. The V and J ends lost 2 bases and 4 bases, in that order; junction bases with no gene match: 4. Here the CDR3 DNA reads TGTGCCAGCAGTGAAGTAGCGGGGGGGTATTACAATGAGCAGTTCTTC. Translated, it gives CASSEVAGGYYNEQFF. Full variable domain (rest looked up from reference TRBV25-1 and TRBJ2-1): EADIYQTPRYLVIGTGKKITLECSQTMGHDKMYWYQQDPGMELHLIHYSYGVNSTEKGDLSSESTVSRIRTEHFPLTLESARPSHTSQYLCASSEVAGGYYNEQFFGPGTRLTVL.

This sequence joins TRBV25-1 and TRBJ2-1, with 7 bases identical to TRBD2. The V gene end was trimmed by 3 bases and the J gene end by 0 bases; junction bases not matched to a gene: 5. This CDR3 contains 16 residues. The germline V gene has CDR1 MGHDK and CDR2 SYGVNS. The CDR3 loop is CASSEWRGSSYNEQFF. The CDR3 DNA reads TGTGCCAGCAGTGAGTGGCGGGGGAGCTCCTACAATGAGCAGTTCTTC.

The genes are TRBV6-5 and TRBJ1-4, with TRBD1 as a possible D gene (6 bases). The CDR3 extends over 13 amino acids. Germline CDR1 is MNHEY and CDR2 is SVGAGI. V lost 8 bases and J lost 4, with 11 bases in between. The CDR3 is CASFQGLNEKLFF. In nucleotides, the CDR3 is TGTGCCAGCTTCCAGGGGCTTAATGAAAAACTGTTTTTT.

This sequence joins TRBV5-1 and TRBJ1-2, with D uncertain. The CDR3 spans 15 residues. The germline V gene encodes CDR1 SGHRS and CDR2 YFSETQ. V was shortened by 0 bases and J by 4 bases, with 13 bases between the two germline ends. CDR3 region: CASSLDQASIYGYTF. In DNA form, the CDR3 reads TGCGCCAGCAGCTTGGATCAGGCCTCAATCTATGGCTACACCTTC.

The genes are TRBV9 and TRBJ1-1, with D uncertain. The CDR3 covers 16 residues. V was cut by 1 base and J by 1 base, with 14 bases left in between. The germline gives CDR1 SGDLS, CDR2 YYNGEE. The CDR3 loop reads CASSVTSGYGNTEAFF. CDR3 nucleotide sequence: TGTGCCAGCAGCGTAACATCGGGTTACGGGAACACTGAAGCTTTCTTT.

The V gene is TRBV7-6, the J gene TRBJ2-3, with a possible D match to TRBD2 (6 bases). The CDR3 runs to 16 residues. The V end was cut by 1 base, the J end by 4 bases, with 15 bases between. CDR1 and CDR2 (germline): SGHVS, FNYEAQ. This CDR3 is CASSLVVGSVADTQYF. CDR3 DNA sequence: TGTGCCAGCAGCTTAGTCGTCGGGAGCGTGGCAGATACGCAGTATTTT.

The chain is built from TRBV9 and TRBJ2-5, with D perhaps TRBD1 (6 bases). CDR1 and CDR2 from the germline V gene are SGDLS and YYNGEE. There are 13 residues in the CDR3. The V gene lost 2 bases and the J gene lost 2 bases, with 7 bases spanning the gap. The CDR3 reads CASSVGAQETQYF. CDR3 coding DNA: TGTGCCAGCAGCGTGGGGGCTCAAGAGACCCAGTACTTC.

The chain is built from TRBV28 and TRBJ1-5; 8 bases map to TRBD1. Germline V gene lookup returns CDR1 MDHEN and CDR2 SYDVKM. The V segment lost 3 bases and the J segment 2 bases; nucleotides outside the gene matches: 6. The CDR3 runs 16 residues. In DNA, the CDR3 is TGTGCCAGCAGTTTGCCTACGGGACAGGGCAATCAGCCCCAGCATTTT. Protein: CASSLPTGQGNQPQHF.